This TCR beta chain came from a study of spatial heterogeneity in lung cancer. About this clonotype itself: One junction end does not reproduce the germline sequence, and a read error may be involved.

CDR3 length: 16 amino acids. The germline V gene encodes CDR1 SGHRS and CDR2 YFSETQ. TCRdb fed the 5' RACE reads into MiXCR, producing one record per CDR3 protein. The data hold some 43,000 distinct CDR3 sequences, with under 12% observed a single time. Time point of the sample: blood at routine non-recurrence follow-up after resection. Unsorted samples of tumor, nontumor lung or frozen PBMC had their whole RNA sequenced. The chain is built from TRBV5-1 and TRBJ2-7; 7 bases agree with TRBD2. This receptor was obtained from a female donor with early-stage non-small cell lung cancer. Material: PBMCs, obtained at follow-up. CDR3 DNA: TGCGTCAGCAGTCTAAACTCCGGACTAGTCACGGGAGAGCAGTACTTC. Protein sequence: CVSSLNSGLVTGEQYF.